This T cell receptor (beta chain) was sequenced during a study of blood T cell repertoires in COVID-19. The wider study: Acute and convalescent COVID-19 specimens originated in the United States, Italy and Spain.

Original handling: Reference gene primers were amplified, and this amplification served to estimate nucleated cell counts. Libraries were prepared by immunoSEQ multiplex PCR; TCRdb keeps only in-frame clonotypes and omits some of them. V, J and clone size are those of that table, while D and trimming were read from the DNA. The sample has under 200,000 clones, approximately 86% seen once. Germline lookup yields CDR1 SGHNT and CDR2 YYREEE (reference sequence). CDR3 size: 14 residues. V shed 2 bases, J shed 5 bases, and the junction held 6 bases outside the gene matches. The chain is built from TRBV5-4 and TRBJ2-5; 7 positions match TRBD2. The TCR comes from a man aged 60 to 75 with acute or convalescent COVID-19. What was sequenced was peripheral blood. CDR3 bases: TGTGCCAGCAGCTTTAATGCGGGAGCGGAGACCCAGTACTTC. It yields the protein CASSFNAGAETQYF.